Listed below are T cell receptor beta chains from one sample, sequenced in a study of vaccination and CD4 T cells after COVID-19. These receptors are not linked to any known antigen. Each CDR3 protein gets one entry after TCRdb re-called the PCR reads with MiXCR. The sample holds about 6,500 distinct CDR3 sequences, around 19% seen once. The sample consisted of CD4+ T cells from blood, cultured in vitro. Source of these receptors: a human donor who had recovered from COVID-19. Each CDR3 is given with its conserved first and last residue. A D gene is named only where the DNA matches it firmly. The size of a clone is reported for some rows only, either as once, few or many, or as a class for expanded clones.

d_call: TRBD2
j_call: TRBJ2-3
clone_size: few
v_call: TRBV28
cdr3_nt: TGTGCCAGCAGTAGCCTTAGCGGGGGCCTTGCAGATACGCAGTATTTT
cdr3_aa: CASSSLSGGLADTQYF

d_call: .
j_call: TRBJ2-3
clone_size: medium-sized
v_call: TRBV7-2
cdr3_nt: TGTGCCAGCAAGCGACGCGGAAGGGCCGATACGCAGTATTTT
cdr3_aa: CASKRRGRADTQYF

d_call: .
j_call: TRBJ2-2
clone_size: few
v_call: TRBV5-1
cdr3_nt: TGCGCCAGCAGCCGAGGAGGACACTTCACCGGGGAGCTGTTTTTT
cdr3_aa: CASSRGGHFTGELFF

d_call: .
j_call: TRBJ1-3
clone_size: once
v_call: TRBV12-3/TRBV12-4
cdr3_nt: TGTGCCAGCAGTGGTCAAGTGGGCGACACCATATATTTT
cdr3_aa: CASSGQVGDTIYF

d_call: TRBD1
j_call: TRBJ2-7
clone_size: few
v_call: TRBV20-1
cdr3_nt: TGCAGTGCTAGAGGCGACAGGGGATTTTCCTACGAGCAGTACTTC
cdr3_aa: CSARGDRGFSYEQYF

d_call: .
j_call: TRBJ1-2
clone_size: .
v_call: TRBV5-1
cdr3_nt: TGCGCCAGCAGCTTGGCCGGGACGGCCGTCTATGGCTACACCTTC
cdr3_aa: CASSLAGTAVYGYTF

d_call: .
j_call: TRBJ2-5
clone_size: .
v_call: TRBV7-9
cdr3_nt: TGTGCCAGCAGTCTAGACCAGGGCCAAGAGACCCAGTACTTC
cdr3_aa: CASSLDQGQETQYF

d_call: .
j_call: TRBJ2-2
clone_size: few
v_call: TRBV7-9
cdr3_nt: TGTGCCAGCAGCTTACCCGGCGGTGGGCTGAACACCGGGGAGCTGTTTTTT
cdr3_aa: CASSLPGGGLNTGELFF

d_call: .
j_call: TRBJ1-2
clone_size: .
v_call: TRBV12-3/TRBV12-4
cdr3_nt: TGTGCCAGCAGCCGGACGGGGCGTGGTAGTGGCTACACCTTC
cdr3_aa: CASSRTGRGSGYTF

d_call: TRBD2
j_call: TRBJ2-1
clone_size: .
v_call: TRBV28
cdr3_nt: TGTGCCAGCAGTTCCCCGCCTATTTTTTTGACTAGCGGGAGTTCCTACAATGAGCAGTTCTTC
cdr3_aa: CASSSPPIFLTSGSSYNEQFF

d_call: .
j_call: TRBJ2-2
clone_size: medium-sized
v_call: TRBV10-3
cdr3_nt: TGTGCCATCAGCCGACAGGTCCCCGGGGAGCTGTTTTTT
cdr3_aa: CAISRQVPGELFF

d_call: .
j_call: TRBJ1-2
clone_size: .
v_call: TRBV12-3/TRBV12-4
cdr3_nt: TGTGCCAGCACCTCTAGGGCTAATGGGGACTATGGCTACACCTTC
cdr3_aa: CASTSRANGDYGYTF

d_call: .
j_call: TRBJ2-5
clone_size: .
v_call: TRBV10-3
cdr3_nt: TGTGCCATCAGTGAGACAGGGCGGTCGGTTTCGGCGGAGACCCAGTACTTC
cdr3_aa: CAISETGRSVSAETQYF

d_call: TRBD1
j_call: TRBJ1-2
clone_size: .
v_call: TRBV5-4
cdr3_nt: TGTGCCAGCAGCTCACAGGGGACAACCAACTATGGCTACACCTTC
cdr3_aa: CASSSQGTTNYGYTF

d_call: .
j_call: TRBJ1-6
clone_size: medium-sized
v_call: TRBV15
cdr3_nt: TGTGCCACCAGGGATTCATATAATTCACCCCTCCACTTT
cdr3_aa: CATRDSYNSPLHF

d_call: .
j_call: TRBJ1-1
clone_size: few
v_call: TRBV6-2/TRBV6-3
cdr3_nt: TGTGCCAGCAGTTACACGACAGTGAACACTGAAGCTTTCTTT
cdr3_aa: CASSYTTVNTEAFF

d_call: .
j_call: TRBJ2-2
clone_size: .
v_call: TRBV19
cdr3_nt: TGTGCCAGTAGTAGGCAGGGGAACACCGGGGAGCTGTTTTTT
cdr3_aa: CASSRQGNTGELFF

d_call: TRBD1
j_call: TRBJ2-2
clone_size: .
v_call: TRBV12-5
cdr3_nt: TGTGCTAGTGGCCCGGACAGGGGCACCGGGGAGCTGTTTTTT
cdr3_aa: CASGPDRGTGELFF

d_call: TRBD1
j_call: TRBJ2-7
clone_size: .
v_call: TRBV19
cdr3_nt: TGTGCCAGTAGTATCCTGACAGGGTCTCGGCAGTACTTC
cdr3_aa: CASSILTGSRQYF

d_call: .
j_call: TRBJ2-3
clone_size: medium-sized
v_call: TRBV10-1
cdr3_nt: TGCGCCAGCAGTCCTAGCACAGATACGCAGTATTTT
cdr3_aa: CASSPSTDTQYF

d_call: TRBD2
j_call: TRBJ2-3
clone_size: few
v_call: TRBV7-8
cdr3_nt: TGTGCCAGCAGCTTAGCCTTATTGCGGGGGGGGACAGATACGCAGTATTTT
cdr3_aa: CASSLALLRGGTDTQYF

d_call: .
j_call: TRBJ2-2
clone_size: .
v_call: TRBV4-3
cdr3_nt: TGCGCCAGCAGCCAACAGGTCCTAGGTGTTGGGGAGCTGTTTTTT
cdr3_aa: CASSQQVLGVGELFF

d_call: TRBD1
j_call: TRBJ1-2
clone_size: few
v_call: TRBV5-1
cdr3_nt: TGCGCCAGCACCTACGGGACAGGGGGCGGAGGAGGCTACACCTTC
cdr3_aa: CASTYGTGGGGGYTF

d_call: TRBD1
j_call: TRBJ1-1
clone_size: .
v_call: TRBV5-1
cdr3_nt: TGCGCCAGCAGCTACACCGGGACAGGGAGAACTGAAGCTTTCTTT
cdr3_aa: CASSYTGTGRTEAFF

d_call: TRBD2
j_call: TRBJ2-1
clone_size: .
v_call: TRBV6-2/TRBV6-3
cdr3_nt: TGTGCCAGCAGTTACTCCCAAGGACTAGCGGGGGGGGCTGGGGAGCAGTTCTTC
cdr3_aa: CASSYSQGLAGGAGEQFF

d_call: TRBD1
j_call: TRBJ1-1
clone_size: few
v_call: TRBV20-1
cdr3_nt: TGCAGTGCTTCACAGGGGGGCTTGGAACGGGACACTGAAGCTTTCTTT
cdr3_aa: CSASQGGLERDTEAFF

d_call: TRBD1
j_call: TRBJ2-2
clone_size: .
v_call: TRBV27
cdr3_nt: TGTGCCAGCAGTTTACAGGGGGCCGGGGAGCTGTTTTTT
cdr3_aa: CASSLQGAGELFF

d_call: .
j_call: TRBJ1-1
clone_size: few
v_call: TRBV18
cdr3_nt: TGTGCCAGCTCTCCCGGGGGGATGAACACTGAAGCTTTCTTT
cdr3_aa: CASSPGGMNTEAFF

d_call: .
j_call: TRBJ2-7
clone_size: .
v_call: TRBV19
cdr3_nt: TGTGCCAGTAGTATGGGGGGCTACGGCGAGCAGTACTTC
cdr3_aa: CASSMGGYGEQYF

d_call: TRBD2
j_call: TRBJ2-1
clone_size: .
v_call: TRBV24-1
cdr3_nt: TGTGCCACCAGTGATGACGGACTAGGGCGTTCTGAGCAGTTCTTC
cdr3_aa: CATSDDGLGRSEQFF

d_call: .
j_call: TRBJ2-6
clone_size: .
v_call: TRBV5-1
cdr3_nt: TGCGCCAGCAGCTTGTTGTCGGGGACCGCCTCTGGGGCCAACGTCCTGACTTTC
cdr3_aa: CASSLLSGTASGANVLTF

d_call: .
j_call: TRBJ2-5
clone_size: few
v_call: TRBV11-2
cdr3_nt: TGTGCCAGCAGTTCAGATCGGACAGCGGTAGACCAAGAGACCCAGTACTTC
cdr3_aa: CASSSDRTAVDQETQYF

d_call: TRBD2
j_call: TRBJ2-3
clone_size: .
v_call: TRBV28
cdr3_nt: TGTGCCAGCAGAGCGGGGGGAGGGGATACGCAGTATTTT
cdr3_aa: CASRAGGGDTQYF

d_call: .
j_call: TRBJ1-1
clone_size: .
v_call: TRBV11-3
cdr3_nt: TGTGCCAGCAGACCCGGAGGGGTGAACACTGAAGCTTTCTTT
cdr3_aa: CASRPGGVNTEAFF

d_call: .
j_call: TRBJ2-1
clone_size: few
v_call: TRBV20-1
cdr3_nt: TGCAGTGCTAAGGACTACAATGAGCAGTTCTTC
cdr3_aa: CSAKDYNEQFF

d_call: TRBD1
j_call: TRBJ2-7
clone_size: few
v_call: TRBV7-9
cdr3_nt: TGTGCCAGCAGCCACGGGGACAGGGATCGGTACGAGCAGTACTTC
cdr3_aa: CASSHGDRDRYEQYF

d_call: .
j_call: TRBJ1-1
clone_size: .
v_call: TRBV5-5
cdr3_nt: TGTGCCAGCAGCTTGGCGGTGAACACTGAAGCTTTCTTT
cdr3_aa: CASSLAVNTEAFF

d_call: TRBD1
j_call: TRBJ1-5
clone_size: .
v_call: TRBV5-1
cdr3_nt: TGCGCCAGCAGCTTGGTCGGGACAGGGTTCGAACAGCCCCAGCATTTT
cdr3_aa: CASSLVGTGFEQPQHF

d_call: TRBD1
j_call: TRBJ1-4
clone_size: .
v_call: TRBV11-2
cdr3_nt: TGTGCCAGCAGCCAATTAAGGCAGGGGGCCTCTGGGGGGCTGTTTTTT
cdr3_aa: CASSQLRQGASGGLFF

d_call: .
j_call: TRBJ1-5
clone_size: .
v_call: TRBV7-9
cdr3_nt: TGTGCCAGCAGCTTATTAGCGGGAGGGCCAGGAGATACGCAGCATTTT
cdr3_aa: CASSLLAGGPGDTQHF

d_call: .
j_call: TRBJ2-7
clone_size: few
v_call: TRBV11-3
cdr3_nt: TGTGCCAGCAGCTTAGCCGGGCTAGAGCAGTACTTC
cdr3_aa: CASSLAGLEQYF

d_call: .
j_call: TRBJ1-3
clone_size: .
v_call: TRBV5-5
cdr3_nt: TGTGCCAGCAGCCCGTTGGACGGAAACACCATATATTTT
cdr3_aa: CASSPLDGNTIYF

d_call: TRBD1
j_call: TRBJ2-7
clone_size: .
v_call: TRBV6-5
cdr3_nt: TGTGCCAGCAGTTACTCGGACAGGGGGCGCGACGAGCAGTACTTC
cdr3_aa: CASSYSDRGRDEQYF

d_call: TRBD1
j_call: TRBJ2-7
clone_size: .
v_call: TRBV30
cdr3_nt: TGTGCCTGGAGAGGGACAGGGGGCTTCTACGAGCAGTACTTC
cdr3_aa: CAWRGTGGFYEQYF

d_call: TRBD1
j_call: TRBJ1-1
clone_size: medium-sized
v_call: TRBV28
cdr3_nt: TGTGCCAGCAGTATATGGACAGGGATGAACACTGAAGCTTTCTTT
cdr3_aa: CASSIWTGMNTEAFF

d_call: TRBD1
j_call: TRBJ2-7
clone_size: .
v_call: TRBV20-1
cdr3_nt: TGCAGTGCCCCCGACAGGGACAAAGGGGTAGGGTACGAGCAGTACTTC
cdr3_aa: CSAPDRDKGVGYEQYF

d_call: .
j_call: TRBJ1-1
clone_size: medium-sized
v_call: TRBV20-1
cdr3_nt: TGCAGTGCTTCGTCCGACAGGACTCCTGAAGCTTTCTTT
cdr3_aa: CSASSDRTPEAFF

d_call: .
j_call: TRBJ1-5
clone_size: medium-sized
v_call: TRBV6-1
cdr3_nt: TGTGCCAGCACCCTTGCCGGCGGGGGGAGCAATCAGCCCCAGCATTTT
cdr3_aa: CASTLAGGGSNQPQHF

d_call: .
j_call: TRBJ2-7
clone_size: .
v_call: TRBV24-1
cdr3_nt: TGTGCCACCAGTGACACGGGACATACCTACGAGCAGTACTTC
cdr3_aa: CATSDTGHTYEQYF

d_call: .
j_call: TRBJ2-7
clone_size: .
v_call: TRBV5-6
cdr3_nt: TGTGCCAGCAGCTTGGAGGTGGGCAAGATGAGGGAGCAGTACTTC
cdr3_aa: CASSLEVGKMREQYF

d_call: .
j_call: TRBJ2-3
clone_size: .
v_call: TRBV12-3/TRBV12-4
cdr3_nt: TGTGCCAGCAGTCCCTCGACCGGGACAGATACGCAGTATTTT
cdr3_aa: CASSPSTGTDTQYF

d_call: TRBD2
j_call: TRBJ2-1
clone_size: .
v_call: TRBV6-4
cdr3_nt: TGTGCCAGCAGTGTTGAGACTAGCGGAAAAAATGAGCAGTTCTTC
cdr3_aa: CASSVETSGKNEQFF

d_call: TRBD1
j_call: TRBJ1-2
clone_size: medium-sized
v_call: TRBV6-1
cdr3_nt: TGTGCCAGCAGTCCTCGCGGGGGGACAGGGGGCTATGGCTACACCTTC
cdr3_aa: CASSPRGGTGGYGYTF

d_call: TRBD1
j_call: TRBJ2-5
clone_size: .
v_call: TRBV24-1
cdr3_nt: TGTGCCACCAGTGATGTCGGGACAGCTCAAGAGACCCAGTACTTC
cdr3_aa: CATSDVGTAQETQYF

d_call: .
j_call: TRBJ1-5
clone_size: few
v_call: TRBV5-4
cdr3_nt: TGTGCCAGCAGCTTCGGGGGCAATCAGCCCCAGCATTTT
cdr3_aa: CASSFGGNQPQHF

d_call: .
j_call: TRBJ1-2
clone_size: medium-sized
v_call: TRBV15
cdr3_nt: TGTGCCACCAGCAGAGACCGACAGGACTATGGCTACACCTTC
cdr3_aa: CATSRDRQDYGYTF

d_call: TRBD2
j_call: TRBJ2-2
clone_size: .
v_call: TRBV12-3/TRBV12-4
cdr3_nt: TGTGCCAGCAGCCCGGGACTAGCGTATGGGGAGCTGTTTTTT
cdr3_aa: CASSPGLAYGELFF